This TCR beta chain was obtained from a study of monozygotic twins with inflammatory bowel disease. TCRdb reprocessed the 5' RACE reads, with one entry per CDR3 protein and no DNA. Seen in this sample are about 350,000 distinct CDR3 sequences; the ten most common clones hold around 2%. As regards this clonotype: The antigen remains undetermined.

Investigators extracted total RNA from whole blood and did not sort T cells. Study conclusions and caveats: It was observed that concordant and discordant twins did not differ in repertoire similarity, possibly given limited power. T cell subtypes that differed could not be told apart. The study supported no single strong signal or clonotype linked to IBD.

Germline V gives CDR1 SGHRS, CDR2 YFSETQ. This CDR3 comprises 15 residues. The sequence was obtained from a human donor with ulcerative colitis or Crohn's disease, or a healthy co-twin of an affected twin (not recorded which). Sequenced sample: blood. The rearrangement joins TRBV5-1 to TRBJ1-1; TCRdb designates TRBD1, a call that cannot be tested without DNA. The CDR3 region is CASSLAVGRTTEAFF.